This TCR beta chain was retrieved from a study of low-dose radiotherapy and immunotherapy resistance in tumors (dated by TCRdb to about 2022). Describing the broader study: Patients in Cohort 1 were given 0.5 Gy per fraction every 2 weeks, and the prescribed total PTV dose was 6.5 Gy. Nivolumab and ipilimumab were both given intravenously, with nivolumab at a 240 mg flat dose every two weeks and ipilimumab at 1 mg/kg every six weeks. Randomization of trial participants into treatment groups was not performed. Cyclophosphamide 200 mg/m2 was administered intravenously every two weeks, one day before each radiation and immunotherapy administration. Aspirin 300 mg was taken orally once daily by patients for four cycles, starting on cycle 1 day 1. For Cohort 2, the dose was 1 Gy per fraction given every two weeks, adding up to 13 Gy in total across 26 weeks. The translational analysis covered eight patients: three from the first dose cohort and the first five from the second dose cohort.

The germline V gene gives CDR1 as SGHRS and CDR2 as YFSETQ. Counted from cysteine to phenylalanine, this CDR3 has 18 amino acids. Here the CDR3 DNA is all that survives: 54 bases in frame from base 1. V is reduced by 1 base and J by 2 bases, leaving a spacing of 21 bases between them. This clonotype came up many times. What antigen it recognizes has not been identified. Base-call qualities are not available, and no considerably larger clone is one nucleotide away. Read against the paper, the sample's time point label means: after trial treatment. The intended sense of this specimen's treatment or condition label: LDRT plus nivolumab, ipilimumab, low-dose cyclophosphamide and aspirin (RACIN trial). Donors were enrolled in RACIN, a single-arm phase I dose-escalation trial in which nivolumab, ipilimumab, aspirin, low-dose cyclophosphamide and low-dose radiotherapy were combined. Patients were eligible if they had advanced solid tumors that were TIL-negative.

Sequencing used an Illumina HiSeq 2500. Superscript III and a set of TRAV- and TRBV-specific primers were used to synthesize first-strand cDNA, so that both TCRalpha and TCRbeta chains were covered. A roughly 20-cycle PCR with Phusion amplified the TCRs, pairing a constant-region primer with the adapter that was attached to the V primers. Amplification of the isolated mRNA was done with the MessageAmp II aRNA Amplification Kit, which involved an approximately 15-hour in vitro transcription at 37 degrees C. The Dynabeads mRNA DIRECT Purification Kit was used to isolate mRNA for TCR sequencing. A second roughly 27-cycle Phusion PCR added indexed Illumina adapters, and products were purified with AMPure XP beads. On the study's bioinformatics: Using custom Perl scripts, TCR sequences encoding the same protein were pooled, out-of-frame sequences were removed, and the abundance of each clonotype was computed. Any TCR sequence backed by just one read was left out of the analysis. The metrics used to describe the repertoires included Shannon entropy, Gini index, clonality, richness, and the frequency of TCRs shared between repertoires. The raw public data were reprocessed by TCRdb itself: fastp quality trimming at Q25, MiXCR clonotype calling, in-frame beta chains only. All rows with the same CDR3 protein become a single entry with the most common DNA and genes. In this record, the V and J calls reflect TCRdb's handling and not the investigators' own analysis. Recorded for this sample are 95,000 to 100,000 distinct CDR3 sequences; around 21% of them occurred a single time. Of the sample, about 4% is held by the ten largest clones.

This TCR was sampled from a male donor with prostate cancer. The rearranged chain carries TRBV5-1 and TRBJ1-1; tentative D gene TRBD1, with 5 bases matching. Sequencing was performed on PBMCs, taken after low-dose radiotherapy plus immunotherapy. The nucleotide sequence is given as TGCGCCAGCAGCTTGCGCAGGAGAGGACGAGGGGCAAACACTGAAGCTTTCTTT. It codes for CASSLRRRGRGANTEAFF. When the CDR3 is completed using the reference TRBV5-1 and TRBJ1-1 genes on either side, the full variable domain is KAGVTQTPRYLIKTRGQQVTLSCSPISGHRSVSWYQQTPGQGLQFLFEYFSETQRNKGNFPGRFSGRQFSNSRSEMNVSTLELGDSALYLCASSLRRRGRGANTEAFFGQGTRLTVV.